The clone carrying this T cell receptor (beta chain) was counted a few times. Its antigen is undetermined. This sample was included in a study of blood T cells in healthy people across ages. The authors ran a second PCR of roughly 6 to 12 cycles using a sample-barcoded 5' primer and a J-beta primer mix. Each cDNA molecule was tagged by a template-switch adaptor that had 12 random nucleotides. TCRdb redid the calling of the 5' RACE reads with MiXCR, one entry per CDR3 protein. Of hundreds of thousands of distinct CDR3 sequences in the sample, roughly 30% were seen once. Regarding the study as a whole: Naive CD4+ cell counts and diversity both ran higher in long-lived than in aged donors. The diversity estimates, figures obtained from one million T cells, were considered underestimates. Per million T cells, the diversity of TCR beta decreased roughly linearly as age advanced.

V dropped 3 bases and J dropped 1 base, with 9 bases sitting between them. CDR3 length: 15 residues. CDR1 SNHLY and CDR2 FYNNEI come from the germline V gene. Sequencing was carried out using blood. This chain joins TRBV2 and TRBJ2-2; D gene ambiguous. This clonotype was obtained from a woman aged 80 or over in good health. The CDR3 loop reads CASSESAGNTGELFF. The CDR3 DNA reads TGTGCCAGCAGTGAGTCGGCCGGGAACACCGGGGAGCTGTTTTTT.